One sample yielded the 11 T cell receptor beta chains listed below, sequenced in a study of blood T cell repertoires in COVID-19. Clones were sequenced by immunoSEQ multiplex PCR, and TCRdb holds only the in-frame ones, with some missing. The sample has fewer than 200,000 clones, 84% seen once; the top ten hold under 3.5%. The sequencing input was peripheral blood. Every receptor here comes from a woman over 75 with COVID-19, enrolled during active disease.

The chain uses TRBV10-3 and TRBJ1-4, with a tentative D call TRBD1 (6 bases). In germline, CDR1 is ENHRY, CDR2 SYGVKD. V was shortened by 10 bases and J by 6 bases, with 21 bases between the two germline ends. The CDR3 consists of 15 residues. The CDR3: CATRATGIRDEKLFF. Written as DNA, the CDR3 is TGTGCCACCAGAGCCACAGGGATCAGGGATGAAAAACTGTTTTTT.

The chain joins TRBV7-2 to TRBJ2-1, with D tentatively TRBD2 (5 bases). Trimming pared 6 bases from V and 8 bases from J, leaving 17 bases between. Germline CDR1 is SGHTA and CDR2 is FQGNSA. The CDR3 extends over 14 amino acids. CDR3 in DNA: TGTGCCAGCAGTATCGTAGCTAGCAGCTATGAGCAGTTCTTC. It is translated as CASSIVASSYEQFF.

The sample holds a few counts of this clone. This sequence joins TRBV30 and TRBJ2-5; weak D call: TRBD2 (5 bases). CDR1 is GTSNPN and CDR2 is SVGIG in the germline V gene (reference sequence). Trimming took 6 bases from V and 5 from J, leaving 13 bases between them. The CDR3 length is 12 residues. The CDR3 DNA is TGTGCCTGCTTGTGGGGAGAGGAGACCCAGTACTTC. Its translation is CACLWGEETQYF.

This sequence joins TRBV7-8 and TRBJ1-1; 8 bases map to TRBD1. Losses at the gene ends were 5 bases for V and 5 bases for J; bases not matched to a gene: 7. There are 14 residues in the CDR3. Germline CDR1 is SGHVS and CDR2 is FQNEAQ. CDR3 protein: CASSLLTGGTEAFF. As DNA, the CDR3 is TGTGCCAGCAGCCTGCTAACAGGGGGAACTGAAGCTTTCTTT.

The chain combines TRBV7-3 with TRBJ2-5; TRBD2 is a possible D gene (8 bases). Germline CDR1 reads SGHTA; CDR2 reads FQGTGA. Deletions cut 2 bases from V and 0 bases from J, with 13 bases between. The CDR3 has 16 amino acids. The CDR3 reads CASSLSGGGNQETQYF. CDR3 nucleotides: TGTGCCAGCAGCTTATCGGGAGGGGGCAACCAAGAGACCCAGTACTTC.

The chain employs TRBV3-1 (or the pseudogene TRBV3-2) and TRBJ2-5, with a possible D match to TRBD1 (5 bases). The germline V gene encodes CDR1 LGHDT and CDR2 YNNKEL (reference sequence). CDR3 length: 14 amino acids. V was cut by 0 bases and J by 4 bases, with 9 bases left in between. The chain's CDR3 is CASSQDTQGETQYF. The CDR3 nucleotides read TGTGCCAGCAGCCAAGATACGCAGGGAGAGACCCAGTACTTC.

The rearrangement links TRBV5-1 to TRBJ2-5, with 14 positions matching TRBD2. The CDR3 length is 15 residues. The V and J ends lost 5 bases and 4 bases, in that order; junction bases with no gene match: 4. Germline CDR1 is SGHRS and CDR2 is YFSETQ. CDR3 sequence: CASSSGTSGRETQYF. DNA of the CDR3: TGCGCCAGCAGTTCGGGGACTAGCGGGAGAGAGACCCAGTACTTC.

The chain links TRBV5-1 to TRBJ1-2; D ambiguous. From germline, CDR1 is SGHRS and CDR2 YFSETQ. The length of the CDR3 is 13 residues. V lost 2 bases to trimming and J lost 8 bases, with 13 bases between them. The CDR3 DNA sequence: TGCGCCAGCAGCTTAATTGAGGGCTTCGGCTACACCTTC. This encodes CASSLIEGFGYTF.

The J gene is TRBJ1-4, the V gene TRBV11-2; 11 nucleotides match TRBD1. Germline CDR1 reads SGHAT; CDR2 reads FQNNGV. The V and J ends lost 0 bases and 6 bases, in that order; junction bases with no gene match: 3. The CDR3 sequence is 16 residues long. The chain's CDR3 is CASSLDGQGAYEKLFF. The CDR3 DNA sequence: TGTGCCAGCAGCTTAGACGGACAGGGGGCTTATGAAAAACTGTTTTTT.

The chain is built from TRBV28 and TRBJ1-2; TRBD1 matches at 7 bases. CDR3 length: 13 residues. CDR1 and CDR2 from the germline V gene are MDHEN and SYDVKM. V was pared by 9 bases and J by 6 bases, with 10 bases of the junction left unmatched. As DNA, the CDR3 is TGTGCCAGTCTTTCAGGGGGTCGGGATGGCTACACCTTC. Translated: CASLSGGRDGYTF.

The rearrangement uses TRBV20-1 and TRBJ2-3, with 7 bases fitting TRBD1. The CDR3 has 15 residues. Germline CDR1 reads DFQATT; CDR2 reads SNEGSKA (reference sequence). V gave up 3 bases and J gave up 3 bases; unmatched junction bases: 9. CDR3 amino acids: CSASGRTGRTDTQYF. In nucleotides, the CDR3 is TGCAGTGCTAGTGGTAGGACAGGAAGAACAGATACGCAGTATTTT.